A selection of T cell receptor beta chains follows, all from one sample in a study of blood T cell repertoires in COVID-19. The repertoire was sequenced with immunoSEQ multiplex PCR; TCRdb's copy has only in-frame clones and lacks some. The sample lists about 190,000 clones; 80% to 90% were seen once. The sample consisted of peripheral blood. The receptor source for this set is a woman in her seventies with active or convalescent COVID-19. Both conserved end residues are part of each CDR3. Fields, in order: clone size, D gene, V gene, J gene, CDR3 DNA, CDR3 protein. D genes are given only for firm matches. Not all rows give a size; the values are once, few, many and, for expanded clones, a class.

NA	TRBD2	TRBV6-1	TRBJ2-5	TGTGCCAGCAGTGAACCGGGACTAGCGGGGGTACAAGAGACCCAGTACTTC	CASSEPGLAGVQETQYF
NA	TRBD2	TRBV3-1/TRBV3-2	TRBJ2-7	TGTGCCAGCAGCCAAGTCGTCCTAGCGGGATGGGGCGAGCAGTACTTC	CASSQVVLAGWGEQYF
NA	NA	TRBV20-1	TRBJ1-1	TGCAGTGCTTCAGAAAACACTGAAGCTTTCTTT	CSASENTEAFF
NA	TRBD2	TRBV4-2	TRBJ2-2	TGTGCCAGCAGCCAAGGACTAGCGGAACCTCTCCGGGAGCTGTTTTTT	CASSQGLAEPLRELFF
few	TRBD1	TRBV5-1	TRBJ1-1	TGCGCCAGCAGCAGGACAGGGAAGAACACTGAAGCTTTCTTT	CASSRTGKNTEAFF
NA	NA	TRBV11-2	TRBJ2-3	TGTGCCAGCAGCCCAACAGGCGGGGACACAGATACGCAGTATTTT	CASSPTGGDTDTQYF
NA	NA	TRBV5-1	TRBJ1-1	TGCGCCAGCAGCTTGGGGACAGCAATGAACACTGAAGCTTTCTTT	CASSLGTAMNTEAFF
NA	TRBD1	TRBV18	TRBJ2-3	TGTGCCAGCTCACTTCCGGGACAGTCGCAGTATTTT	CASSLPGQSQYF
once	NA	TRBV11-2	TRBJ2-7	TGTGCCAGCAGCCCGATCGGGCGGGGTATCTACTACGAGCAGTACTTC	CASSPIGRGIYYEQYF
few	NA	TRBV24-1	TRBJ2-2	TGTGCCACCAGTGTACACGCGAACACCGGGGAGCTGTTTTTT	CATSVHANTGELFF
NA	NA	TRBV2	TRBJ2-5	TGTGCCAGCAGGCCCGCCATCCGGGAGACCCAGTACTTC	CASRPAIRETQYF
NA	NA	TRBV19	TRBJ2-7	TGTGCCAGTAGCCCCAACCTCGGGAGTAGCTACGAGCAGTACTTC	CASSPNLGSSYEQYF
once	TRBD2	TRBV27	TRBJ2-7	TGTGCCAGCAGTCGACAAACCGGGACTAGCCCGGGGGAGCAGTACTTC	CASSRQTGTSPGEQYF
NA	TRBD1	TRBV5-1	TRBJ2-7	TGCGCCAGCAGCGCCACAGGGGGTCGAGTCGGCGAGCAGTACTTC	CASSATGGRVGEQYF
NA	TRBD1	TRBV27	TRBJ1-2	TGTGCCAGCGGGACAGACCCAGCCCCAACGACCTACACCTTC	CASGTDPAPTTYTF
NA	TRBD2	TRBV28	TRBJ2-2	TGTGCCAGCAGTCGAGGGGGGACTAGCACCGGGGAGCTGTTTTTT	CASSRGGTSTGELFF
NA	NA	TRBV14	TRBJ1-1	TGTGCCAGCAGCCACCTGGGCACCTTAAACACTGAAGCTTTCTTT	CASSHLGTLNTEAFF
few	TRBD1	TRBV4-1	TRBJ2-2	TGCGCCAGCAGCCAAGCAAGAGACAGGGGTAACACCGGGGAGCTGTTTTTT	CASSQARDRGNTGELFF
NA	NA	TRBV2	TRBJ1-5	TGTGCCAGCAGACTCGACAGCTCCAATCAGCCCCAGCATTTT	CASRLDSSNQPQHF
NA	TRBD2	TRBV5-1	TRBJ2-1	TGCGCCAGCAGTTGGACTAGCAGCAATGAGCAGTTCTTC	CASSWTSSNEQFF
NA	TRBD2	TRBV4-2	TRBJ2-1	TGTGCCAGCAGCCAAAGAGGGGCGACTAGCGGATACAATGAGCAGTTCTTC	CASSQRGATSGYNEQFF
once	NA	TRBV19	TRBJ1-5	TGTGCCAGTAGTAACAGGGTCGCGAATCAGCCCCAGCATTTT	CASSNRVANQPQHF
NA	TRBD2	TRBV5-4	TRBJ2-3	TGTGCCAGCAGCCCCAGAACTAGCGGGAGGGCAATCGATACGCAGTATTTT	CASSPRTSGRAIDTQYF
once	TRBD2	TRBV24-1	TRBJ2-1	TGTGCCACCAGTGATCCCCGGGCCGGGAGGGTCAATGAGCAGTTCTTC	CATSDPRAGRVNEQFF
NA	TRBD2	TRBV4-1	TRBJ2-1	TGCGCCAGCAGCCTAAACGAAAGGACTAGCGGATACAATGAGCAGTTCTTC	CASSLNERTSGYNEQFF
NA	TRBD2	TRBV27	TRBJ2-1	TGTGCCAGCAGTTGGGCGGGAGGGGCTTACAATGAGCAGTTCTTC	CASSWAGGAYNEQFF
NA	TRBD1	TRBV7-3	TRBJ2-1	TGTGCCAGCAGCTTTGTACCGGCACAGGGGGCATACAATGAGCAGTTCTTC	CASSFVPAQGAYNEQFF
NA	TRBD2	TRBV10-2	TRBJ2-7	TGCGCCAGCGGACTAGCGGGAGGCGAGCAGTACTTC	CASGLAGGEQYF
NA	NA	TRBV5-1	TRBJ2-3	TGCGCCAGCAGCGAGCCAGGGACAGATACGCAGTATTTT	CASSEPGTDTQYF
NA	NA	TRBV28	TRBJ2-7	TGTGCCAGCAGTCCCCCCCCCTACTACGAGCAGTACTTC	CASSPPPYYEQYF
once	NA	TRBV5-1	TRBJ2-5	TGCGCCAGCAGCTTGGGCTTCAGGGCGATCAATCAAGAGACCCAGTACTTC	CASSLGFRAINQETQYF
NA	NA	TRBV15	TRBJ1-4	TGTGCCACCAGCAGAGATCCCACAACTAATGAAAAACTGTTTTTT	CATSRDPTTNEKLFF
NA	NA	TRBV4-1	TRBJ2-4	TGCGCCAGCAGCCAAGATGCCGCCGGGGCGGGAAGCAAAAACATTCAGTACTTC	CASSQDAAGAGSKNIQYF
NA	TRBD1	TRBV11-2	TRBJ1-3	TGTGCCAGCAGCCCCCAGGGGGAGGTGCCTGGAAACACCATATATTTT	CASSPQGEVPGNTIYF
NA	NA	TRBV27	TRBJ1-1	TGTGCCAGCAGTTTAGAGCGGGACACTGAAGCTTTCTTT	CASSLERDTEAFF
NA	NA	TRBV7-6	TRBJ2-7	TGTGCCAGCAGCTTAGCCTTCGACAGGTCCTACGAGCAGTACTTC	CASSLAFDRSYEQYF
NA	TRBD1	TRBV14	TRBJ2-6	TGTGCCAGCAGCCCAGGACAGGGCAGATCTGGGGCCAACGTCCTGACTTTC	CASSPGQGRSGANVLTF
NA	TRBD1	TRBV5-4	TRBJ2-7	TGTGCCAGCAGCCCGGACAGGCAAGGTGTGTACGAGCAGTACTTC	CASSPDRQGVYEQYF
NA	TRBD1	TRBV29-1	TRBJ1-2	TGCAGCGCCGAAACCGGGACAGGGGAAAAAAACACCTTC	CSAETGTGEKNTF
NA	TRBD1	TRBV18	TRBJ2-2	TGTGCCAGCCGGACAGGAAGAGACACCGGGGAGCTGTTTTTT	CASRTGRDTGELFF
NA	NA	TRBV3-1/TRBV3-2	TRBJ2-5	TGTGCCAGCAGCCAAGGCCTTCCGGGGACCCAGTACTTC	CASSQGLPGTQYF
NA	TRBD1	TRBV2	TRBJ1-2	TGTGCCAGCAGGACGCCTCAGACAGGGAGAAGGTCTGGCTACACCTTC	CASRTPQTGRRSGYTF
NA	TRBD2	TRBV6-5	TRBJ2-7	TGTGCCAGCACTAATAGCGGGAGCCTCGCCTACGAGCAGTACTTC	CASTNSGSLAYEQYF
NA	NA	TRBV28	TRBJ1-5	TGTGCCAGCAGTCCCGTGGCCGTGGGCGGCAATCAGCCCCAGCATTTT	CASSPVAVGGNQPQHF
NA	TRBD2	TRBV7-2	TRBJ2-7	TGTGCCAGCAGCTTAGTCCCGGGAGGGTCCTACGAGCAGTACTTC	CASSLVPGGSYEQYF
once	NA	TRBV4-1	TRBJ1-1	TGCGCCAGCAGCCATCAGGGGATGAACACTGAAGCTTTCTTT	CASSHQGMNTEAFF
NA	TRBD1	TRBV9	TRBJ2-7	TGTGCCAGCAGCGGACAGGGTTACGAGCAGTACTTC	CASSGQGYEQYF
NA	NA	TRBV7-2	TRBJ2-7	TGTGCCAGCAGCTTAGGGCCAAGCGGAAACTACGAGCAGTACTTC	CASSLGPSGNYEQYF
NA	TRBD1	TRBV7-3	TRBJ2-5	TGTGCCAGCAGCCAGACAGGGGCGCGGGAGACCCAGTACTTC	CASSQTGARETQYF
NA	NA	TRBV11-2	TRBJ1-1	TGTGCCAGCAGCTTAGAGGCAGGGCGGAACACTGAAGCTTTCTTT	CASSLEAGRNTEAFF